The next 14 T cell receptor beta chains were all read from a single sample in a study of cytomegalovirus exposure and HLA in healthy donors. Use of 60 Vbeta and 13 Jbeta primers characterized the PCR. The repertoire was sequenced with immunoSEQ multiplex PCR; TCRdb's copy has only in-frame clones and lacks some. In the table there are 150,000 or so clones, around two thirds of which are singletons. What was sequenced was PBMCs. Receptor source: a woman under 30 in good health and CMV-seronegative.

This clone was seen a single time. The genes are TRBV30 and TRBJ1-5; 9 bases agree with TRBD1. This CDR3 is 15 amino acids long. Germline V gene data show CDR1 as GTSNPN and CDR2 as SVGIG (reference sequence). The J segment lost 4 bases and the V segment lost 2 bases, leaving 6 bases of the junction unmatched. CDR3 in amino acids: CAWSTFGTGNQPQHF. CDR3 sequence (DNA): TGTGCCTGGAGTACTTTCGGGACAGGGAATCAGCCCCAGCATTTT.

The V gene is TRBV15, the J gene TRBJ2-7, with TRBD2 matching over 7 bases. CDR1 and CDR2 (germline): LNHNV, YYDKDF (reference sequence). CDR3 length: 16 amino acids. Germline trimming cut 1 base from V and 6 bases from J; bases unmatched to any gene: 12. CDR3 sequence reads: CATSRGLRRPSGEQYF. CDR3 DNA sequence: TGTGCCACCAGCAGAGGGTTACGGAGGCCTAGCGGCGAGCAGTACTTC.

The chain joins TRBV5-5 to TRBJ2-1, with 8 bases aligning to TRBD2. This CDR3 is built from 13 residues. Germline V lookup: CDR1 SGHKS, CDR2 YYEKEE (reference sequence). J gave up 5 bases and V 3 bases, and 1 base lay outside the gene matches. CDR3 loop: CASSSGGHNEQFF. The CDR3 DNA reads as TGTGCCAGCAGCTCGGGGGGGCACAATGAGCAGTTCTTC.

V and J are TRBV7-2 and TRBJ2-1; 10 bases match TRBD2. V shed 5 bases and J 3 bases; nucleotides not matched to a gene: 4. The germline CDR1 and CDR2 sequences are SGHTA and FQGNSA. The CDR3 loop spans 15 amino acids. CDR3 region: CASSQERGGYNEQFF. CDR3 nucleotides: TGTGCCAGCAGCCAAGAGCGGGGGGGCTACAATGAGCAGTTCTTC.

This clone was counted only a few times. J is TRBJ2-2 and V is TRBV10-3; 11 bases match TRBD1. Germline assignment: CDR1 ENHRY and CDR2 SYGVKD. V lost 7 bases, J lost 5 bases, and 6 bases stayed unmatched. The CDR3 totals 15 residues. The CDR3 bases are TGTGCCATCAATGGACAGGGGGCCGGTACCGGGGAGCTGTTTTTT. It translates to CAINGQGAGTGELFF.

V usage is TRBV9 and J usage is TRBJ1-1, with D maybe TRBD1 (5 bases). This CDR3 spans 14 amino acids. Trimming removed 0 bases from V and 2 bases from J, with 8 bases in between. CDR1 and CDR2 (germline): SGDLS, YYNGEE. CDR3 sequence reads: CASSVAGDNTEAFF. DNA of the CDR3: TGTGCCAGCAGCGTAGCGGGGGATAACACTGAAGCTTTCTTT.

This chain connects TRBV14 to TRBJ2-5; 8 bases agree with TRBD1. Germline V gene sequence: CDR1 SGHDN, CDR2 FVKESK. J was trimmed by 5 bases and V by 1 base; bases with no gene match: 6. This CDR3 contains 15 residues. DNA for the CDR3: TGTGCCAGCAGCCAAGGACAGGGGAACTGGGAGACCCAGTACTTC. This sequence encodes CASSQGQGNWETQYF.

The V gene is TRBV5-1, the J gene TRBJ2-3; the match to TRBD2 covers 8 bases. The germline V gene encodes CDR1 SGHRS and CDR2 YFSETQ. The J segment lost 4 bases and the V segment lost 0 bases, leaving 4 bases of the junction unmatched. The CDR3 is 15 residues long. The CDR3 loop reads CASSLVGLAPDTQYF. The DNA of the CDR3 is TGCGCCAGCAGCTTGGTAGGACTAGCCCCAGATACGCAGTATTTT.

J is TRBJ1-1 and V is TRBV18, with a tentative D call TRBD1 (5 bases). Between the trimmed V and J ends, which lost 3 bases and 1 base, there was a span of 15 bases. The germline gives CDR1 KGHSH, CDR2 LQKENI. The CDR3 length is 16 residues. The CDR3 protein is CASSPSRVSGNTEAFF. The CDR3 nucleotides read TGTGCCAGCTCACCTAGCAGGGTTAGTGGGAACACTGAAGCTTTCTTT.

The gene calls are TRBV4-2 and TRBJ1-4; D is possibly TRBD1 (5 bases). This CDR3 region has 15 residues. Between the trimmed V and J ends, which lost 1 base and 4 bases, there was a span of 10 bases. The germline V gene has CDR1 LGHNA and CDR2 YNFKEQ. The CDR3 is CASSQGGGNNEKLFF. CDR3 DNA sequence: TGTGCCAGCAGCCAAGGGGGGGGGAATAATGAAAAACTGTTTTTT.

The chain employs TRBV6-6 and TRBJ2-7, with 7 bases that match TRBD1. V dropped 5 bases and J dropped 3; count of bases not matched to a gene: 10. Per germline, CDR1 MNHNY and CDR2 SVGAGI (reference sequence). The CDR3 is 15 amino acids. The CDR3 sequence is CASSGSDRSGYEQYV. The CDR3 DNA is TGTGCCAGCAGTGGGTCGGACAGGTCAGGCTACGAGCAGTACGTC.

The chain has TRBV28 and TRBJ2-1; weak D call: TRBD2 (5 bases). Germline V gene sequence: CDR1 MDHEN, CDR2 SYDVKM. Trimming removed 3 bases at V and 6 bases at J, with 6 bases between. This CDR3 has 12 amino acids. The CDR3 nucleotides read TGTGCCAGCAGTTTCGGGGTCAATGAGCAGTTCTTC. This codes for CASSFGVNEQFF.

This clone was counted a few times. The V call is TRBV11-3, the J call TRBJ1-1; 7 positions agree with TRBD1. Germline-derived CDR1 and CDR2 are SGHNT and YENEEA. J was trimmed by 3 bases and V by 5 bases; bases with no gene match: 9. The length of the CDR3 is 15 residues. CDR3 residues: CASSSDGQEHTEAFF. The DNA of the CDR3 is TGTGCCAGCAGCAGTGACGGACAGGAACACACTGAAGCTTTCTTT.

This clone occurred a few times. The chain uses TRBV7-2 and TRBJ2-3; D might be TRBD2 (6 bases). The CDR3 runs to 14 residues. V lost 1 base to trimming and J lost 9 bases, with 14 bases between them. Germline V gives CDR1 SGHTA, CDR2 FQGNSA. CDR3 DNA: TGTGCCAGCAGCTTAGTGAGGGAAGGAGGGACGCAGTATTTT. It is translated as CASSLVREGGTQYF.